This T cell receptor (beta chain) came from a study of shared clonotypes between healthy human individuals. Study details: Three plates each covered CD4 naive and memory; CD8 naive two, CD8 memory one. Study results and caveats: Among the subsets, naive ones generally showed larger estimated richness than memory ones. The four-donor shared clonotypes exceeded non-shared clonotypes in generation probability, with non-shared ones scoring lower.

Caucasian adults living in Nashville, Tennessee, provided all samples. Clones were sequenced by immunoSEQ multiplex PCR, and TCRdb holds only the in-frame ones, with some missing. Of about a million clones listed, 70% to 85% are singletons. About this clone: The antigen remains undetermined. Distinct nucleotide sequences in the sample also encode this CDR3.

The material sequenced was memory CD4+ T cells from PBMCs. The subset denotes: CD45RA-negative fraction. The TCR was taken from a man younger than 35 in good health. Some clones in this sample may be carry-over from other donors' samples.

DNA of the CDR3: TGTGCCAGTAGTATTAGAGATCAGCCCCAGCATTTT. This encodes CASSIRDQPQHF. This chain connects TRBV19 to TRBJ1-5; D call uncertain. V lost 3 bases and J 5 bases, leaving 5 bases between the germline ends. Germline V gene sequence: CDR1 LNHDA, CDR2 SQIVND (reference sequence). This CDR3 has 12 residues.